Here is one TCR beta chain with its context. This entry is derived from a study of blood T cell repertoires in COVID-19. Turning to the study itself: From the United States, Italy and Spain came samples of acute and convalescent COVID-19. The analysed material was cDNA or gDNA that came from T cells, B-cell-depleted T cells, or PBMCs.

Per the study methods: Reference gene primer amplification yielded estimated nucleated cell counts. Measured with immunoSEQ multiplex PCR; TCRdb has only the in-frame clones, and not every one. The DNA gave D and trimming, while V, J and clone size come from that table. The table shows about 200,000 clones, with approximately 86% occurring only once. The CDR3 consists of 15 residues. V was clipped by 4 bases and J by 0 bases, with 12 bases between them. Germline V gene sequence: CDR1 SQVTM, CDR2 ANQGSEA. The chain recombines TRBV29-1 with TRBJ2-2; D unclear. The sequenced sample was peripheral blood. This clonotype originated in a man aged 35-49 years with acute or convalescent COVID-19. The CDR3, as DNA: TGCAGCGTTGGGGTCAGGCCCGCGAACACCGGGGAGCTGTTTTTT. Amino acids: CSVGVRPANTGELFF.